The following is a T cell receptor beta chain sequence with its context. The antigen remains unidentified. Unmatched junction bases numbered 6, after V lost 4 bases and J lost 4 bases. CDR1 is MNHEY, CDR2 SVGAGI, per germline. This CDR3 is 14 amino acids long. This sample was taken from a study of a mutant IDH1 vaccine in newly diagnosed glioma. Study summary: Sex among treated patients split about 62% male, roughly 38% female; mean age was approximately 41 years. Earlier care involved radiotherapy, temozolomide, or both, and the majority received both. Study-wide results and limits: Pseudoprogression seemed unrelated to changes in top peripheral T cell clonotypes.

Time point defined: baseline, week 1 (first vaccination visit). Treatment given: pre-vaccination baseline after standard-of-care therapy. New WHO grade 3 or 4 astrocytomas that were IDH1-mutant and ATRX-lost had been found in donors. Sequencing was performed with immunoSEQ multiplex PCR; in TCRdb, only in-frame clones are kept and a portion is missing. The sample holds about 88,000 clones, almost 85% seen once. The clonotype comes from a man aged 40-49 years with glioma. Some clones in this sample may be carry-over from other donors' samples. V and J are TRBV6-5 and TRBJ1-2, with TRBD1 identical over 7 bases. The specimen comprised PBMCs, sampled from a glioma patient treated with radiotherapy, temozolomide or both. The CDR3 bases are TGTGCCAGCAGTTTATCAGGGACAGCCTATGGCTACACCTTC. As protein: CASSLSGTAYGYTF.